The source of this T cell receptor beta chain is a study of shared clonotypes between healthy human individuals. Study-level background: The plates for each donor numbered three CD4 naive, three CD4 memory, two CD8 naive and one CD8 memory. Study-level results: Sharing across four donors was seen in 4% to 6.5% of naive CD4 clonotypes.

Assay: immunoSEQ multiplex PCR; the TCRdb copy retains only in-frame clones and omits some. The table includes 2 million or so clones, roughly 95% detected once. All donors were Caucasian adults living in Nashville, Tennessee. Germline CDR1 is SGHRS and CDR2 is YFSETQ. This CDR3 has 13 residues. V lost 3 bases and J lost 5, with 11 bases in between. As for this clone: Antigen specificity is unknown.

The clonotype was recovered from a man in his late teens or twenties in good health. V usage is TRBV5-1 and J usage is TRBJ2-5; weak D call: TRBD2 (6 bases). Sequencing was done on a sample of naive CD4+ T cells sorted from blood. Subset meaning: CD45RA+ positively selected. The CDR3 bases are TGCGCCAGCAGCTCGGGACTTAGTGAGACCCAGTACTTC. This sequence encodes CASSSGLSETQYF.